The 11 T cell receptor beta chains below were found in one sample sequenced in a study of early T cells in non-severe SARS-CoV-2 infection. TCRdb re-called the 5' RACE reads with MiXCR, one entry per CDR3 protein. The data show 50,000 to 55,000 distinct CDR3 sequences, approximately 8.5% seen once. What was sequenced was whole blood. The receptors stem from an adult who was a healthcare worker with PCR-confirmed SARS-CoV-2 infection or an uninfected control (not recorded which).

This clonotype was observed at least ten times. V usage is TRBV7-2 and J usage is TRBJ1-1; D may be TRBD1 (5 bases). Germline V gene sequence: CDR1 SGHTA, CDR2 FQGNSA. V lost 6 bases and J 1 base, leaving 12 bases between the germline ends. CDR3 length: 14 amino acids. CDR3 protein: CASRDRQKNTEAFF. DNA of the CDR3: TGTGCCAGCAGGGACCGACAGAAGAACACTGAAGCTTTCTTT. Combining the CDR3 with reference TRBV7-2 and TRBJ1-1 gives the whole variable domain GAGVSQSPSNKVTEKGKDVELRCDPISGHTALYWYRQSLGQGLEFLIYFQGNSAPDKSGLPSDRFSAERTGGSVSTLTIQRTQQEDSAVYLCASRDRQKNTEAFFGQGTRLTVV.

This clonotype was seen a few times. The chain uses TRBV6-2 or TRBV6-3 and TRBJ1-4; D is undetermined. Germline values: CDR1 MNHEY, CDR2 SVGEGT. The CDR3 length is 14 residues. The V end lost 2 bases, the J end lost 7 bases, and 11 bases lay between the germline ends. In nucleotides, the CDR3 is TGTGCCAGCAGTTACGTCGTCGGCGGTGAAAAACTGTTTTTT. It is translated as CASSYVVGGEKLFF.

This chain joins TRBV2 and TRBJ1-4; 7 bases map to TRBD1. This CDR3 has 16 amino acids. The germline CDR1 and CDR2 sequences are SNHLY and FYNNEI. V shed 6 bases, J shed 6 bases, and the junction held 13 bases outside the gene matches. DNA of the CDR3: TGTGCCAGCAGGGATAGACTCGGGACAGTTTATGAAAAACTGTTTTTT. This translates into CASRDRLGTVYEKLFF.

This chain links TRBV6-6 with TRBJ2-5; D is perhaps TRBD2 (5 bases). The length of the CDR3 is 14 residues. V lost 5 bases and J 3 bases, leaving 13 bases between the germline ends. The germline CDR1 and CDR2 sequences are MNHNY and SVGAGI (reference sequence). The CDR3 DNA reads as TGTGCCAGCAGTCACGGAGAGGAGGAAGAGACCCAGTACTTC. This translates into CASSHGEEEETQYF.

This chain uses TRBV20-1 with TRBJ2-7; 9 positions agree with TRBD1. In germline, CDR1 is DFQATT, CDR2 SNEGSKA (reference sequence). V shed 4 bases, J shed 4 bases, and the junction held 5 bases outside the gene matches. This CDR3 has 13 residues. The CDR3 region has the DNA TGCAGTGCTACGGAACAGGGGGCTTACGAGCAGTACTTC. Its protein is CSATEQGAYEQYF.

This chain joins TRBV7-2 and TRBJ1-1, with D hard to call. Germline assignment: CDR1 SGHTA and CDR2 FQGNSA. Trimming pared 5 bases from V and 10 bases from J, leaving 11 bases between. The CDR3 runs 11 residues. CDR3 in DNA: TGTGCCAGCAGCCCACGTCGTAGAGCTTTCTTT. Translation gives CASSPRRRAFF.

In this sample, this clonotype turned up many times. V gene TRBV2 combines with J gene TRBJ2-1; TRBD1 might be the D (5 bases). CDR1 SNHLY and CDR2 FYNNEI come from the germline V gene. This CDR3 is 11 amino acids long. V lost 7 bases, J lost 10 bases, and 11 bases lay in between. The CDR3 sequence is CASTLAGEQFF. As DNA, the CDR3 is TGTGCCAGCACCTTGGCAGGGGAGCAGTTCTTC.

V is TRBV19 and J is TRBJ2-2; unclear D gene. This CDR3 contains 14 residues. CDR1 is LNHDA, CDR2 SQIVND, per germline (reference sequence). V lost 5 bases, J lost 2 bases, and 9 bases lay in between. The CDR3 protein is CASSLLPNTGELFF. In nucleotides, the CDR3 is TGTGCCAGTAGTTTACTCCCTAACACCGGGGAGCTGTTTTTT.

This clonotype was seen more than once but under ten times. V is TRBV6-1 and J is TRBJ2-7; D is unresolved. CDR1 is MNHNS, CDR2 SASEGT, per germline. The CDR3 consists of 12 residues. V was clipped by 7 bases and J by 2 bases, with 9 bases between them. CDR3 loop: CASKAVAYEQYF. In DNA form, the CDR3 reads TGTGCCAGCAAGGCAGTTGCCTACGAGCAGTACTTC.

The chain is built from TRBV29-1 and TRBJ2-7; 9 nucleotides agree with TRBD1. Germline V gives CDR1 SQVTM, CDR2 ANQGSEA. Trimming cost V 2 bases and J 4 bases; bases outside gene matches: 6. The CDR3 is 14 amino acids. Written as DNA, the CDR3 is TGCAGCGTTGAATTGTCGGACAGGGGATACGAGCAGTACTTC. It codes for CSVELSDRGYEQYF.

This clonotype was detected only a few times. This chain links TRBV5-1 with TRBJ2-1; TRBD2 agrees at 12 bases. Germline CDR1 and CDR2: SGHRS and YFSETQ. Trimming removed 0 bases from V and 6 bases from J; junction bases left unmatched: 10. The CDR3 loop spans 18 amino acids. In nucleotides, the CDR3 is TGCGCCAGCAGCTTGGCGGGACTAGCGGGCCTTAACGGCAATGAGCAGTTCTTC. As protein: CASSLAGLAGLNGNEQFF.